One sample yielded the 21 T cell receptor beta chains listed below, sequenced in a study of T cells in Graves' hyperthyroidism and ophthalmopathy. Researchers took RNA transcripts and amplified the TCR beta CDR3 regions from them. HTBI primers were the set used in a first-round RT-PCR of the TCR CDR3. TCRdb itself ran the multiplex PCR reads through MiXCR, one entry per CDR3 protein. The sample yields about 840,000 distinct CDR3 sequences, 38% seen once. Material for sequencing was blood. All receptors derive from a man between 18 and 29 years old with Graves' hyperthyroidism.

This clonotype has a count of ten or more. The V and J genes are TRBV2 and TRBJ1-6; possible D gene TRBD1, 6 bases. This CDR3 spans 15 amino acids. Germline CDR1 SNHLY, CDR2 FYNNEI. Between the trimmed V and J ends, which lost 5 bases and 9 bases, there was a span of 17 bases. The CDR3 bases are TGTGCCAGCAGTAGACAGGAAGGTCAGCGTTCACCCCTCCACTTT. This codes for CASSRQEGQRSPLHF.

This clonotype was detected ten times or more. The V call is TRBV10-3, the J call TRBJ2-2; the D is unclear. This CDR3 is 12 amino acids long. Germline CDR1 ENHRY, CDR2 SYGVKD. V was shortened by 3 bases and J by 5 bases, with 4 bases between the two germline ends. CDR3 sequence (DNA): TGTGCCATCAGTGACGGTACCGGGGAGCTGTTTTTT. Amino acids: CAISDGTGELFF.

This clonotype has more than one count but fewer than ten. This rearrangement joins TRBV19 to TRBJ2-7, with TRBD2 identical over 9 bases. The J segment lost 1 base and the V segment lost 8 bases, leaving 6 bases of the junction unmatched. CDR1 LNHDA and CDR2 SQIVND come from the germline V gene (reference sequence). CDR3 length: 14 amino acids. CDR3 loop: CASGASGKSYEQYF. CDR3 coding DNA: TGTGCCAGTGGCGCTAGCGGGAAGTCCTACGAGCAGTACTTC.

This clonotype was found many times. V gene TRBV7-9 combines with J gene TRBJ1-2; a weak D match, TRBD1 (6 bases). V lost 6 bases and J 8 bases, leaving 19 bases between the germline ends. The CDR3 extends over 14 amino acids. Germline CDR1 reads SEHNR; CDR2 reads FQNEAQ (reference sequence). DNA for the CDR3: TGTGCCAGCAGGAAGTTACAGGGTTTTTACGGCTACACCTTC. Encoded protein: CASRKLQGFYGYTF.

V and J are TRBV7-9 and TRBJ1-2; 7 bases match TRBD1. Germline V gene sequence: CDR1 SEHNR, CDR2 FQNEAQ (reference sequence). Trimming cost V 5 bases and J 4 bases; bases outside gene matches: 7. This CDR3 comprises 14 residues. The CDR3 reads CASSQRQGFYGYTF. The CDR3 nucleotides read TGTGCCAGCAGCCAACGACAGGGATTCTATGGCTACACCTTC.

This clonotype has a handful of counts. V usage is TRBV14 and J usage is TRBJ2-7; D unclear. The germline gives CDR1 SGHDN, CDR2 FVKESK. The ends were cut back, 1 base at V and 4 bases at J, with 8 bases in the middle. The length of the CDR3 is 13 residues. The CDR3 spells CASSQGIIYEQYF. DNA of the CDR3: TGTGCCAGCAGCCAAGGGATAATTTACGAGCAGTACTTC. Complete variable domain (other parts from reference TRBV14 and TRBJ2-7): EAGVTQFPSHSVIEKGQTVTLRCDPISGHDNLYWYRRVMGKEIKFLLHFVKESKQDESGMPNNRFLAERTGGTYSTLKVQPAELEDSGVYFCASSQGIIYEQYFGPGTRLTVT.

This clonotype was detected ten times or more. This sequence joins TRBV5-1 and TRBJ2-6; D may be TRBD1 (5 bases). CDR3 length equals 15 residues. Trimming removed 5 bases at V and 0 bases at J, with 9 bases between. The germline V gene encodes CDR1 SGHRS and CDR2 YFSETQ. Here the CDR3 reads CASSAGNSGANVLTF. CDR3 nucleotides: TGCGCCAGCAGTGCAGGGAACTCTGGGGCCAACGTCCTGACTTTC.

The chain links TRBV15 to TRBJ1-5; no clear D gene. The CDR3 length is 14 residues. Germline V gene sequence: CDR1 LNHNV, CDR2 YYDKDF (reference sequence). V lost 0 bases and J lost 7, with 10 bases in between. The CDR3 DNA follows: TGTGCCACCAGCAGAGATCACCCTAAGCAGCCCCAGCATTTT. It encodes CATSRDHPKQPQHF.

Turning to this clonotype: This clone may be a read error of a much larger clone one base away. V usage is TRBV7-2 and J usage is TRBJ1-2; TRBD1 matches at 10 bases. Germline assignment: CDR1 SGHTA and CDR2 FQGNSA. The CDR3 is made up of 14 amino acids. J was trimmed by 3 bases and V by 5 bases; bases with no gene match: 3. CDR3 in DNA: TGTGCCAGCAGCACGACAGGGGGCGACTATGGCTACACCTTC. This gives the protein CASSTTGGDYGYTF.

DNA for the CDR3: TGTGCCACCAGTGAGGCCGGGACAGGGAACTATGGCTACACCTTC. Residues: CATSEAGTGNYGYTF. This chain connects TRBV24-1 to TRBJ1-2, with 9 bases aligning to TRBD1. With V trimmed by 4 bases and J by 2 bases, 4 bases remained unmatched. The CDR3 contains 15 residues. The V gene's germline CDR1 is KGHDR and CDR2 SFDVKD.

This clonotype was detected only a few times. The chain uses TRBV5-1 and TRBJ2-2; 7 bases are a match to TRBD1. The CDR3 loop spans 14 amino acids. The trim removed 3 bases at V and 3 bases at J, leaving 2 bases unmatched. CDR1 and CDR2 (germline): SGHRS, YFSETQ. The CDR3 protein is CASSSDRYTGELFF. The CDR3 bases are TGCGCCAGCAGCTCGGACAGGTACACCGGGGAGCTGTTTTTT. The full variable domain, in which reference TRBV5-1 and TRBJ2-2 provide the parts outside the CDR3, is KAGVTQTPRYLIKTRGQQVTLSCSPISGHRSVSWYQQTPGQGLQFLFEYFSETQRNKGNFPGRFSGRQFSNSRSEMNVSTLELGDSALYLCASSSDRYTGELFFGEGSRLTVL.

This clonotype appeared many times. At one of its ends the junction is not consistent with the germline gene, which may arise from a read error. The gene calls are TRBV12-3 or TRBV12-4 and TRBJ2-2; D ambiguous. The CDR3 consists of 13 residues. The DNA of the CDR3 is TGCGCCAGCAGCTTCTCTGGGACCGGGGAGCTGTTTTTT. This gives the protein CASSFSGTGELFF.

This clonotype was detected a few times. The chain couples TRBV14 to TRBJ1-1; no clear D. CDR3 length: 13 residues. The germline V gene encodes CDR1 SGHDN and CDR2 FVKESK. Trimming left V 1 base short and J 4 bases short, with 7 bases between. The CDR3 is CASSQGHTTEAFF. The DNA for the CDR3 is TGTGCCAGCAGCCAAGGACACACCACTGAAGCTTTCTTT. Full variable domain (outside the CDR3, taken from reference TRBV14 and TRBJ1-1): EAGVTQFPSHSVIEKGQTVTLRCDPISGHDNLYWYRRVMGKEIKFLLHFVKESKQDESGMPNNRFLAERTGGTYSTLKVQPAELEDSGVYFCASSQGHTTEAFFGQGTRLTVV.

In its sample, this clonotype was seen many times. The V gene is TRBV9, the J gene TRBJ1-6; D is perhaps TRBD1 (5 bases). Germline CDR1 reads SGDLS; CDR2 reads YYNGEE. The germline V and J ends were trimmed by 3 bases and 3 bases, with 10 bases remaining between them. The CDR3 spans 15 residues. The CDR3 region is CASSGPGHYNSPLHF. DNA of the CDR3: TGTGCCAGCAGCGGCCCAGGACACTATAATTCACCCCTCCACTTT.

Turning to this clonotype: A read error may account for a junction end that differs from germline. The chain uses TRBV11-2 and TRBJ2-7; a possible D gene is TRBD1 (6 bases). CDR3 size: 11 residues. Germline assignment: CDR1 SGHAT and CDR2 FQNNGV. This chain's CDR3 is CATEGHSEQCF. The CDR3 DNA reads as TGTGCCACCGAGGGACATTCTGAGCAGTGCTTC.

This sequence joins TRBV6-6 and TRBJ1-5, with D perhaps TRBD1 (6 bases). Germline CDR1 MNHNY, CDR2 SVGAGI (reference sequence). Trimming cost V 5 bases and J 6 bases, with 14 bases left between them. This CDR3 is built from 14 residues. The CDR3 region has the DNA TGTGCCAGCAGTGAGTGGGGGGCCAGTCAGCCCCAGCATTTT. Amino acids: CASSEWGASQPQHF.

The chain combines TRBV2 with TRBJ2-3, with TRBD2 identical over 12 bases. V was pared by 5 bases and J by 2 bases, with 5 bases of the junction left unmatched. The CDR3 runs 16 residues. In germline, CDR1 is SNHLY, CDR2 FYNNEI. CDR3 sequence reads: CASSSRTSGDTDTQYF. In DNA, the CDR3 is TGTGCCAGCAGTTCGAGGACTAGCGGGGACACAGATACGCAGTATTTT.

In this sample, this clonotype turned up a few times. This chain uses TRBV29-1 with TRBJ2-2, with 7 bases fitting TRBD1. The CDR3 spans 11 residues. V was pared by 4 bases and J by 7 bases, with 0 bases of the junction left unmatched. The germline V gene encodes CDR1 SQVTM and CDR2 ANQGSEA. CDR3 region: CSVGQGGELFF. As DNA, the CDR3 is TGCAGCGTTGGACAGGGCGGGGAGCTGTTTTTT.

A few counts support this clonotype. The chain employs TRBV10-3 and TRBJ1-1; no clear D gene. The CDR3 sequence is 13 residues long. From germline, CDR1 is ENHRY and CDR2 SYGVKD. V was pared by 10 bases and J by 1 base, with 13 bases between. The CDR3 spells CASRMRENTEAFF. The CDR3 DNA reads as TGTGCCAGCAGGATGAGGGAGAACACTGAAGCTTTCTTT.

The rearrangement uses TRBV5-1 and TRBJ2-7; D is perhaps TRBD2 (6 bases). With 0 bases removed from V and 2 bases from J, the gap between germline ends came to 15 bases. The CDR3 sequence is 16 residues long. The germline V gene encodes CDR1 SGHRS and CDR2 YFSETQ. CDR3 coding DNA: TGCGCCAGCAGCTTGGCCGTGGTAGCGGAAGCCTACGAGCAGTACTTC. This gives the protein CASSLAVVAEAYEQYF.

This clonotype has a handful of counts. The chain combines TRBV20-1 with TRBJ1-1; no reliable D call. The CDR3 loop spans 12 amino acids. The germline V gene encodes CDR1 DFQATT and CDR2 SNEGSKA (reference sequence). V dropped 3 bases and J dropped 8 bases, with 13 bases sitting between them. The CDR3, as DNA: TGCAGTGCTAGCGGGAGATCCTCCGAAGCTTTCTTT. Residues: CSASGRSSEAFF.